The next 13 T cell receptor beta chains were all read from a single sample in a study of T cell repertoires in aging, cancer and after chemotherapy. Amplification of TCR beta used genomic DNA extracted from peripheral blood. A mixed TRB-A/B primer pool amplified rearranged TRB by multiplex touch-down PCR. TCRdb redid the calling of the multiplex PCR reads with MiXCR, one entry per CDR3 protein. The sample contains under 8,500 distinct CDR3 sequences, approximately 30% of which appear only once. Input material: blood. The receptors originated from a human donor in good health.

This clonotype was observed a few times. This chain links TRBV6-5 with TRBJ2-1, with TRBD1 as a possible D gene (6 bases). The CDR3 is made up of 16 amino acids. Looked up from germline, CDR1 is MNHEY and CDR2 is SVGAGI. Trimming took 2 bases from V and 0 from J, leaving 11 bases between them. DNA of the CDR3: TGTGCCAGCAGTTACCAGGGCAGGGGCTCCTACAATGAGCAGTTCTTC. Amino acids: CASSYQGRGSYNEQFF.

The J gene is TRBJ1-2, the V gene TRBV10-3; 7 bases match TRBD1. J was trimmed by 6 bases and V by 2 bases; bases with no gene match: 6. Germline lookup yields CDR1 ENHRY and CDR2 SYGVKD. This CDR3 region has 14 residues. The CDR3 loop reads CAISENPTGNGYTF. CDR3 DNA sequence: TGTGCCATCAGTGAGAATCCGACAGGGAATGGCTACACCTTC.

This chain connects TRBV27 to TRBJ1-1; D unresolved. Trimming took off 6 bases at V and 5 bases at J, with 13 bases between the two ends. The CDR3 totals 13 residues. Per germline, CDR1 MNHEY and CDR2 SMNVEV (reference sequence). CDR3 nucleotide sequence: TGTGCCAGCAGACTAATCCGTGGGACTGAAGCTTTCTTT. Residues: CASRLIRGTEAFF.

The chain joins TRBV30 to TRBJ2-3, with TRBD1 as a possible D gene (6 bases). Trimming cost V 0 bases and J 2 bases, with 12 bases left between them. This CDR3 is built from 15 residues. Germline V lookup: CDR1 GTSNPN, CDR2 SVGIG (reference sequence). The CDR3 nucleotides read TGTGCCTGGAGTGTGCGCAGGGGCTCCACAGATACGCAGTATTTT. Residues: CAWSVRRGSTDTQYF.

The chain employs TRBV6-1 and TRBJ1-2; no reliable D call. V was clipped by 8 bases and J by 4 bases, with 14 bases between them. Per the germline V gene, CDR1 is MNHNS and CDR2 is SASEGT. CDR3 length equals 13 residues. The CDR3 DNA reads TGTGCCAGCTACATGCTAGAGATCTATGGCTACACCTTC. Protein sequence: CASYMLEIYGYTF.

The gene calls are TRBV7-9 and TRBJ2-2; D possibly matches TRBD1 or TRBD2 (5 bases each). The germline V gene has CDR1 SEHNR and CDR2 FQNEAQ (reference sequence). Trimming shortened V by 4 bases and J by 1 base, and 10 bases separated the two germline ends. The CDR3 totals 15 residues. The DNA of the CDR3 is TGTGCCAGCAGCTCCGGGGCAGTGAACACCGGGGAGCTGTTTTTT. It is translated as CASSSGAVNTGELFF.

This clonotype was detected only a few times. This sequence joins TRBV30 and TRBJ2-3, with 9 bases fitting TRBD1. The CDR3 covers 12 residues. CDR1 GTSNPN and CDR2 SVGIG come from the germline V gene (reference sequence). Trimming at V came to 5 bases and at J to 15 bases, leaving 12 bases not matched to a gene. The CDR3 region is CAWVGQGQNDYF. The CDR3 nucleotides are TGTGCCTGGGTTGGACAGGGGCAAAATGATTATTTT.

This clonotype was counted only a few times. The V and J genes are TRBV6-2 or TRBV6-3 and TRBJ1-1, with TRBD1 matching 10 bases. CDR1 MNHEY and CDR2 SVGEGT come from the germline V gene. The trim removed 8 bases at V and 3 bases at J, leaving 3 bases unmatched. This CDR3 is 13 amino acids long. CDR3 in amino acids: CASVGQGYTEAFF. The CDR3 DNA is TGTGCCAGCGTGGGACAGGGGTACACTGAAGCTTTCTTT.

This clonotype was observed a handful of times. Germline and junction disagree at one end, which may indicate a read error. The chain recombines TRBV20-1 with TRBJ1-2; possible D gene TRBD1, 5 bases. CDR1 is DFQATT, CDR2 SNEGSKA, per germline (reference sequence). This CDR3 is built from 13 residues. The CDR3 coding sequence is TGTAGTGCTTGGCAGGGCCAGAACTATGGCTACACCTTC. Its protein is CSAWQGQNYGYTF.

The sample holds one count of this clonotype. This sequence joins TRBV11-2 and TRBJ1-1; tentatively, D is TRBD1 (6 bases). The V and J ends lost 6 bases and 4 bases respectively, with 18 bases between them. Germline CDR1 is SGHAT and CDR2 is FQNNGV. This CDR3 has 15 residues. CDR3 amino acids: CASSKGDISATEAFF. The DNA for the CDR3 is TGTGCCAGCAGTAAAGGGGACATCTCGGCCACTGAAGCTTTCTTT.

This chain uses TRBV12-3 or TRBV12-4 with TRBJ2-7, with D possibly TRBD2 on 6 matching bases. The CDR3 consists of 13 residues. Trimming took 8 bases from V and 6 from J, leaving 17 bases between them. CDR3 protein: CASRERPAGEQYF. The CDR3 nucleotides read TGTGCCAGCCGCGAAAGGCCAGCGGGCGAGCAGTACTTC.

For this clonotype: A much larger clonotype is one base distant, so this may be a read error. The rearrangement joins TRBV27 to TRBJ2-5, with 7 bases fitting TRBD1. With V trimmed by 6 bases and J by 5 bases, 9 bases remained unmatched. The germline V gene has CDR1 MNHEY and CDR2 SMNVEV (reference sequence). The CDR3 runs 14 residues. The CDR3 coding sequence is TGTGCCAGCAGGATGATAGGGGGCTGGGAGACCCAGTACTTC. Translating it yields CASRMIGGWETQYF.

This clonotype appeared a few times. The CDR3 region is CASSLWGTGKAGELFF. The CDR3 DNA follows: TGTGCCAGCAGTTTATGGGGGACAGGGAAGGCCGGGGAGCTGTTTTTT. The chain employs TRBV27 and TRBJ2-2; 9 bases are a match to TRBD1. Trimming cost V 1 base and J 6 bases; bases outside gene matches: 6. The CDR3 is 16 amino acids. The germline V gene has CDR1 MNHEY and CDR2 SMNVEV (reference sequence).